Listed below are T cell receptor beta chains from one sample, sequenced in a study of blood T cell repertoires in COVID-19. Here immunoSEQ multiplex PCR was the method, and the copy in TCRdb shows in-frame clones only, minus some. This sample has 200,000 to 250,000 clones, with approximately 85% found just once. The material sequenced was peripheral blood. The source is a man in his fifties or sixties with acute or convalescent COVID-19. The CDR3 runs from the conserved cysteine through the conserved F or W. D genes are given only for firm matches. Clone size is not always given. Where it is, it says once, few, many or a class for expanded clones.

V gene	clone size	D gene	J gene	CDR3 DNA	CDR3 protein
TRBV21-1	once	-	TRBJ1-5	TGTGCCAGCAGCATTGAAATTACCGACAGGGGGCTATCAAGCAATCAGCCCCAGCATTTT	CASSIEITDRGLSSNQPQHF
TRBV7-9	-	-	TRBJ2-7	TGTGCCAGCAGCTATGGCGGGGACTCCTACGAGCAGTACTTC	CASSYGGDSYEQYF
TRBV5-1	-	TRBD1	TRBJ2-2	TGCGCCAGCAGCTTACGACAGGGAATAACCGGGGAGCTGTTTTTT	CASSLRQGITGELFF
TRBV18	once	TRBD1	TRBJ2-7	TGTGCCAGCTCACCACAGGGGGCGGGCGAGCAGTACTTC	CASSPQGAGEQYF
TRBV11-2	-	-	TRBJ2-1	TGTGCCAGCAGCCGAACGGGGAACCGGCGGGTAAACTACAATGAGCAGTTCTTC	CASSRTGNRRVNYNEQFF
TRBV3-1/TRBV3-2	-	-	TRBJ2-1	TGTGCCAGCAGCCAAGTAGCGGACGGCTACAATGAGCAGTTCTTC	CASSQVADGYNEQFF
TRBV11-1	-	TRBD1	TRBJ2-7	TGTGCCAGCAGCAGGGGGCAGGCGTACGAGCAGTACTTC	CASSRGQAYEQYF
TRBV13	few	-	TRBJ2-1	TGTGCCAGCAGCCCCCGGGTAGCGGTGGACAATGAGCAGTTCTTC	CASSPRVAVDNEQFF
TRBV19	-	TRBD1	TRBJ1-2	TGTGCCAGACATGGACAGGGGGAATTCTCTGGCTACACCTTC	CARHGQGEFSGYTF
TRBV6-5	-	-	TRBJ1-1	TGTGCCAGCAGTTACTCGCGACTGCTGAACACTGAAGCTTTCTTT	CASSYSRLLNTEAFF
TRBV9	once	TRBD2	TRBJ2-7	TGTGCCAGCAGTCAGTCTAGCGGGAGGGGAGAGCAGTACTTC	CASSQSSGRGEQYF
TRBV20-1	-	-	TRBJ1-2	TGCAGTGCTAGAGCGGGTGCGGGCTACACCTTC	CSARAGAGYTF
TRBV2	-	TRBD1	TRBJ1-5	TGTGCCAGCTCCGGGACAGGGGATGGTCAGCCCCAGCATTTT	CASSGTGDGQPQHF
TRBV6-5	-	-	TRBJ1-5	TGTGCCAGCAGTCGCCGACAGAGCAATCAGCCCCAGCATTTT	CASSRRQSNQPQHF
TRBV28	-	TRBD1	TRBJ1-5	TGTGCCAGCAGGTTTACCCGGACAGGCTTGGGGGGGCCCCAGCATTTT	CASRFTRTGLGGPQHF
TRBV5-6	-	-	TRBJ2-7	TGTGCCAGCAGCTTGCAGGGGCCATTTACCTCCTACGAGCAGTACTTC	CASSLQGPFTSYEQYF
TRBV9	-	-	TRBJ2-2	TGTGCCAGCAGCGTTTCAGCCCTCGGGGCGAACACCGGGGAGCTGTTTTTT	CASSVSALGANTGELFF
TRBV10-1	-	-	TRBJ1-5	TGCGCCAGCTTCAGACACCATCAGCCCCAGCATTTT	CASFRHHQPQHF
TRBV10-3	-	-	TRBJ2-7	TGTGCCATCAGCCACACCCGGACCCCAGGGGCGGACGAGCAGTACTTC	CAISHTRTPGADEQYF
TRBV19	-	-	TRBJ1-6	TGTGCCAGTAGTATGCAAGTCGGGAATTCACCCCTCCACTTT	CASSMQVGNSPLHF
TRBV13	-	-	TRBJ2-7	TGTGCCAGCAGCTTAGGGCTAGTTGTGGTAACCTGCGAGCAGTACTTC	CASSLGLVVVTCEQYF
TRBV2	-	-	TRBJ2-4	TGTGCCAGCAGTGAATGGCTAGCGCTCATCTCCATTCAGTACTTC	CASSEWLALISIQYF
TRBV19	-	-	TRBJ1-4	TGTGCCAGTACCCCCAACAGTAATGAAAAACTGTTTTTT	CASTPNSNEKLFF
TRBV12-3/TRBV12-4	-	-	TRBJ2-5	TGTGCCAGCAGTTCGGTGTGGGAGACCCAGTACTTC	CASSSVWETQYF
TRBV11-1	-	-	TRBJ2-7	TGTGCCAGCAGCTTAGATAACTACGAGCAGTACTTC	CASSLDNYEQYF
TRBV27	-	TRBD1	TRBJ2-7	TGTGCCAGCAGTGCCTTCGGGACAGGGCGCGAGCAGTACTTC	CASSAFGTGREQYF
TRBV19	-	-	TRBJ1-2	TGTGCCAGTAGCCCCACAGGGTTTGGTGGCTACACCTTC	CASSPTGFGGYTF
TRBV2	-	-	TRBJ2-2	TGTGCCAGCAGTGAGACAGGGAACACCGGGGAGCTGTTTTTT	CASSETGNTGELFF
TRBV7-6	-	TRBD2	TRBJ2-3	TGTGCCAGCAGCTTAGGGCGGGGGGGTACAGATACGCAGTATTTT	CASSLGRGGTDTQYF
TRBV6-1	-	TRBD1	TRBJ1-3	TGTGCCAGCAGTGAGCCGGGACAGGGGGACACCATATATTTT	CASSEPGQGDTIYF
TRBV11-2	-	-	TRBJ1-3	TGTGCCAGCAGCTTTGGGGAGAGCTCTGGAAACACCATATATTTT	CASSFGESSGNTIYF
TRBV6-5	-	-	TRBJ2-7	TGTGCCAGCACTCTTGCGCCCGATGGCTCCTACGAGCAGTACTTC	CASTLAPDGSYEQYF
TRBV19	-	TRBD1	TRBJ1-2	TGTGCCAGTAGTATACTGGGACAGGACTATGGCTACACCTTC	CASSILGQDYGYTF
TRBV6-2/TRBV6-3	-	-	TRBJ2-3	TGTGCCAGCAGTGGCCAGCGGTTCACAGATACGCAGTATTTT	CASSGQRFTDTQYF
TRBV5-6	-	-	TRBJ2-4	TGTGCCAGCAGCGGGGAGGTTGGGGCCAAAAACATTCAGTACTTC	CASSGEVGAKNIQYF
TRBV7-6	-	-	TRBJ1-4	TGTGCCAGCAGCCCTTTCTCGGGTAGGATGGATGAAAAACTGTTTTTT	CASSPFSGRMDEKLFF
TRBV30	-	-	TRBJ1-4	TGTGCCTGGAGGGAGCCGTCAAGAAAACTGTTTTTT	CAWREPSRKLFF
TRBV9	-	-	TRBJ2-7	TGTGCCAGCAGCAGAGGACTCTACGAGCAGTACTTC	CASSRGLYEQYF
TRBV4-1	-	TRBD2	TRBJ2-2	TGCGCCAGCAGCCAAGAGGCTAGCGGGGGGAAAATCGGGGAGCTGTTTTTT	CASSQEASGGKIGELFF
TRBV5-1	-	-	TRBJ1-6	TGCGCCAGCAGCTTGCAGGGAGGAGATAATTCACCCCTCCACTTT	CASSLQGGDNSPLHF
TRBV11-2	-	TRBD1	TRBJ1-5	TGTGCCAGCAGCTTAGAGGGACAGAGACAGCATTTT	CASSLEGQRQHF
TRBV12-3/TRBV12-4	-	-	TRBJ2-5	TGTGCCAGCCATCTTTCAGGGGTAGAGACCCAGTACTTC	CASHLSGVETQYF
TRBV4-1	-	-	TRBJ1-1	TGCGCCAGCAGCCAACAGGGTTACACTGAAGCTTTCTTT	CASSQQGYTEAFF
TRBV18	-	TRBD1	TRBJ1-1	TGTGCCAGCTCAGCTAAAACAGGGGGCGGCACTGAAGCTTTCTTT	CASSAKTGGGTEAFF
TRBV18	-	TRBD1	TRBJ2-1	TGTGCCAGCTCACCGGTCCAGGGGGCTTTATTGGACAATGAGCAGTTCTTC	CASSPVQGALLDNEQFF
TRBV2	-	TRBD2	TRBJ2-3	TGTGCCAGCAGAAAAACTAGCGGAAGGGGGGATACGCAGTATTTT	CASRKTSGRGDTQYF
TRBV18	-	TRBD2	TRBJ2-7	TGTGCCAGCTCACACGCCAGAACCGGGACTAGCAGCTACGAGCAGTACTTC	CASSHARTGTSSYEQYF
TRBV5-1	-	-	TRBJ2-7	TGCGCCAGCAGCCCGGGGGTGGAAAATTACGAGCAGTACTTC	CASSPGVENYEQYF
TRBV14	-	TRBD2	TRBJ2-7	TGTGCCAGCAGCCCTAATACCTGGACTACTAGCGGGAGGACGTACGAGCAGTACTTC	CASSPNTWTTSGRTYEQYF
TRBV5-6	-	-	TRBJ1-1	TGTGCCAGCAGCTTGGGGGCAGGGCGGAACACTGAAGCTTTCTTT	CASSLGAGRNTEAFF
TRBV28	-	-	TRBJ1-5	TGTGCCAGCCGTCTAGGCCGCAATCAGCCCCAGCATTTT	CASRLGRNQPQHF
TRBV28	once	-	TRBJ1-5	TGTGCCAGCAAAGAGGGTCTCGGTCAGCCCCAGCATTTT	CASKEGLGQPQHF
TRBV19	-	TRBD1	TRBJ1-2	TGTGCCAGTAGTAAAGACAGGGCGGATGGCTACACCTTC	CASSKDRADGYTF
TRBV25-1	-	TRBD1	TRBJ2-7	TGTGCCAGCAGTGAGGCGGACAGGGGGAGGGACGAGCAGTACTTC	CASSEADRGRDEQYF
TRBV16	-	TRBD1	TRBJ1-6	TGTGCCAGCAGCCAATCGGGACAGGGCCTCTCACCCCTCCACTTT	CASSQSGQGLSPLHF
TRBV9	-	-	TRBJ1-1	TGTGCCAGCACCCTGGGAGAGGGGAGGGACACTGAAGCTTTCTTT	CASTLGEGRDTEAFF